The next 9 T cell receptor beta chains were all read from a single sample in a study of T cell responses to AZD1222 COVID-19 vaccine. Produced via immunoSEQ multiplex PCR; TCRdb's table is partial and in-frame only. Counted here are approximately 100,000 clones, about 89% occurring once; the ten biggest clones make up approximately 3.7%. The material sequenced was peripheral blood, taken on day 0 of AZD1222 vaccination. These receptors were taken from an adult in good health.

The V gene is TRBV20-1, the J gene TRBJ1-1; D gene unclear. Trimming shortened V by 3 bases and J by 8 bases, and 4 bases separated the two germline ends. This CDR3 is 9 amino acids long. Germline V CDR1 and CDR2: DFQATT, SNEGSKA (reference sequence). CDR3 nucleotide sequence: TGCAGTGCTAGGGACGAAGCTTTCTTT. It encodes CSARDEAFF.

V usage is TRBV12-3 or TRBV12-4 and J usage is TRBJ2-2; no clear D. The CDR3 spans 11 residues. Trimming left V 5 bases short and J 7 bases short, with 5 bases between. Here the CDR3 reads CASSQFGELFF. CDR3 bases: TGTGCCAGCAGTCAGTTCGGGGAGCTGTTTTTT.

The chain is built from TRBV27 and TRBJ2-1; D is unresolved. Germline lookup yields CDR1 MNHEY and CDR2 SMNVEV (reference sequence). CDR3 length: 15 amino acids. Trimming took 4 bases from V and 3 from J, leaving 13 bases between them. In nucleotides, the CDR3 is TGTGCCAGCAGTTCCCCCGGCGGATACTACAATGAGCAGTTCTTC. Translating it yields CASSSPGGYYNEQFF.

The V call is TRBV5-8, the J call TRBJ1-5, with D possibly TRBD1 on 6 matching bases. Trimming stripped 4 bases from V and 5 bases from J, with 19 bases between. The CDR3 has 16 residues. Germline CDR1 reads SGHTS; CDR2 reads YDEGEE. This chain's CDR3 is CASSRDRLNFYQPQHF. The CDR3 DNA reads as TGTGCCAGCAGCCGCGACAGGTTGAATTTCTATCAGCCCCAGCATTTT.

J is TRBJ1-2 and V is TRBV19, with TRBD1 matching 8 bases. V lost 5 bases to trimming and J lost 8 bases; unmatched junction nucleotides: 4. The CDR3 runs 12 residues. Germline assignment: CDR1 LNHDA and CDR2 SQIVND (reference sequence). The DNA for the CDR3 is TGTGCCAGTAGTCGTCAGGGGGCCGGCTACACCTTC. It codes for CASSRQGAGYTF.

The chain combines TRBV6-5 with TRBJ1-1; 8 bases fit TRBD1. The CDR3 consists of 14 residues. The V segment lost 6 bases and the J segment 4 bases; nucleotides outside the gene matches: 7. The germline V gene has CDR1 MNHEY and CDR2 SVGAGI. The CDR3 nucleotides read TGTGCCAGCAGATACCGACAGGGGAGCACTGAAGCTTTCTTT. Protein product: CASRYRQGSTEAFF.

J is TRBJ1-1 and V is TRBV20-1; no clear D. V was shortened by 5 bases and J by 0 bases, with 4 bases between the two germline ends. The CDR3 contains 11 residues. CDR1 is DFQATT, CDR2 SNEGSKA, per germline (reference sequence). The CDR3, as DNA: TGCAGTGCTCCCCTGAACACTGAAGCTTTCTTT. Residues: CSAPLNTEAFF.

The rearrangement links TRBV12-3 or TRBV12-4 to TRBJ1-2; the D gene is possibly TRBD1 (5 bases). The CDR3 sequence is 13 residues long. With 9 bases removed from V and 6 bases from J, the gap between germline ends came to 17 bases. CDR3 loop: CASQLSGYHGYTF. The CDR3 nucleotides read TGTGCCAGTCAACTCTCAGGGTACCATGGCTACACCTTC.

This clone was seen a few times. The chain employs TRBV5-6 and TRBJ2-2, with TRBD2 as a possible D gene (7 bases). The CDR3 is 15 residues long. V dropped 1 base and J dropped 4 bases, with 11 bases sitting between them. Germline V gene data show CDR1 as SGHDT and CDR2 as YYEEEE. This chain's CDR3 is CASSLTGGPTGELFF. CDR3 sequence (DNA): TGTGCCAGCAGCTTGACCGGGGGGCCCACCGGGGAGCTGTTTTTT.